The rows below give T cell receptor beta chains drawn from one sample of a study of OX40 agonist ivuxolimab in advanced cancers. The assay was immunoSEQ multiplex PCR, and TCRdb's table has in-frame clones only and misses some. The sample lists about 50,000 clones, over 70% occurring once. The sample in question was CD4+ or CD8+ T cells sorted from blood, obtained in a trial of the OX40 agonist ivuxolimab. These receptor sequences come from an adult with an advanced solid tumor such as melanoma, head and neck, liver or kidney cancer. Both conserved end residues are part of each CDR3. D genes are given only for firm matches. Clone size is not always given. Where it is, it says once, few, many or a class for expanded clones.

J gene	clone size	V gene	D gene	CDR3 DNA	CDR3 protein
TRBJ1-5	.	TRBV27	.	TGTGCCAGCAGTTTAGAAGCGAGGACTAGGGGTCAGCCCCAGCATTTT	CASSLEARTRGQPQHF
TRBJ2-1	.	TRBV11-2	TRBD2	TGTGCCAGCAGCCCAACCCAACTAGCGGGGGGCTACAATGAGCAGTTCTTC	CASSPTQLAGGYNEQFF
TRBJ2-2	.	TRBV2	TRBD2	TGTGCCAGCAGTGAAACCAGCGGGAGGACCGGGGAGCTGTTTTTT	CASSETSGRTGELFF
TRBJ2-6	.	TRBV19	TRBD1	TGTGCCAGTACCCTGGGACAGAGTGGGGCCAACGTCCTGACTTTC	CASTLGQSGANVLTF
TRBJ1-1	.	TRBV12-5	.	TGTGCTAGTGGTTTGGTACTGGGGGGGCGCGACACTGAAGCTTTCTTT	CASGLVLGGRDTEAFF
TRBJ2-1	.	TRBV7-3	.	TGTGCCAGCAGCCTACACGTAACCCGCTCCTACAATGAGCAGTTCTTC	CASSLHVTRSYNEQFF
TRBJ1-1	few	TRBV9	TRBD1	TGTGCCAGCAGCGATCGGACAGGGTTAAGAACTGAAGCTTTCTTT	CASSDRTGLRTEAFF
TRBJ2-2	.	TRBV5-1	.	TGCGCCAGCAGCATGAACCCTAGGACCGGGGAGCTGTTTTTT	CASSMNPRTGELFF
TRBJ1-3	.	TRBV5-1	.	TGCGCCAGCAGCCCGGACAGCTCTGGAAACACCATATATTTT	CASSPDSSGNTIYF
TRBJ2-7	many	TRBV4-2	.	TGTGCCAGCAGCCAAGATTACTCCCGGTTGTACGAGCAGTACTTC	CASSQDYSRLYEQYF
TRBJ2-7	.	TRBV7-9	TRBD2	TGTGCCAGCAGCCTAGCGGATGTGGGGGAGCAGTACTTC	CASSLADVGEQYF
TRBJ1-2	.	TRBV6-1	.	TGTGCCAGCAGTGCAGGGCCCTATGGCTACACCTTC	CASSAGPYGYTF
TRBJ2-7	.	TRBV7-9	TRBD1	TGTGCCAGCAGCCATAGGGACAGCTCCTACGAGCAGTACTTC	CASSHRDSSYEQYF
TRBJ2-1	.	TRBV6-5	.	TGTGCCAGCAGTTACGGACTCAATGAGCAGTTCTTC	CASSYGLNEQFF
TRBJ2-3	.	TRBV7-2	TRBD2	TGTGCCAGCAGCTCGCAGCGGGGGGGGAGGACAGATACGCAGTATTTT	CASSSQRGGRTDTQYF
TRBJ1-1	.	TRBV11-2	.	TGTGCCAGCAGTACACAGGCTGATGGGACTGAAGCTTTCTTT	CASSTQADGTEAFF
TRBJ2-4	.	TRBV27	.	TGTGCCAGCAGTTTAGGGAAACAGGTTCTAGCCAAAAACATTCAGTACTTC	CASSLGKQVLAKNIQYF
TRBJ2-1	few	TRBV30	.	TGTGCCTGGAGTTCCCTGCGGGGCGATTCCACCTTCTTC	CAWSSLRGDSTFF
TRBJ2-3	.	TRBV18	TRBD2	TGTGCCAGCTCACCTCCCGGGACTAGCACCACAGATACGCAGTATTTT	CASSPPGTSTTDTQYF
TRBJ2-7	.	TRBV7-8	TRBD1	TGTGCCAGCAGCTTACGGACAGGGGCCCTCTACGAGCAGTACTTC	CASSLRTGALYEQYF
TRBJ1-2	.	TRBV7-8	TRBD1	TGTGCCAGCAGCTTAGCACAGGGGGCCTACTATGGCTACACCTTC	CASSLAQGAYYGYTF
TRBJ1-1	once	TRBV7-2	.	TGTGCCAGCAGCCTCGAGGTGAACACTGAAGCTTTCTTT	CASSLEVNTEAFF
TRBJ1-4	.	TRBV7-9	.	TGTGCCAGCAGCTTAAATCGCCAGTCAAATGAAAAACTGTTTTTT	CASSLNRQSNEKLFF
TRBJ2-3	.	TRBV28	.	TGTGCCAGCACTCTTGGGGGCCCAGATACGCAGTATTTT	CASTLGGPDTQYF
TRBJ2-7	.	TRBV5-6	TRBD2	TGTGCCAGCAGCTTCCAGCGGGGGTTAAACTTC	CASSFQRGLNF
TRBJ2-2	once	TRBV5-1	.	TGCGCCAGCAGCTTGTCGGGGTACACCGGGGAGCTGTTTTTT	CASSLSGYTGELFF